The present T cell receptor beta chain was sequenced within a study of radiation and T cells in renal cell carcinoma. TCRdb's copy holds only in-frame clones and misses some; the assay was immunoSEQ multiplex PCR. Here the sample spans 150,000 to 200,000 clones, about 88% being singletons. Regarding time point: blood 4 weeks post-SBRT, at nephrectomy. Noted treatment: 15 Gy SBRT to primary tumor, nephrectomy 4 weeks later. This receptor was obtained from a woman aged 50 to 65 with renal cell carcinoma. The sequencing here drew on blood, taken from a patient whose treatment included radiotherapy and nephrectomy.

The CDR3 sequence: CASSNRGDTQYF. CDR3 coding DNA: TGTGCCAGTAGTAACCGTGGAGATACGCAGTATTTT. The chain carries TRBV19 and TRBJ2-3; D gene unclear. The ends were cut back, 4 bases at V and 5 bases at J, with 7 bases in the middle. The CDR3 consists of 12 residues. Germline lookup yields CDR1 LNHDA and CDR2 SQIVND (reference sequence). The full variable domain, its missing parts supplied by reference TRBV19 and TRBJ2-3, is DGGITQSPKYLFRKEGQNVTLSCEQNLNHDAMYWYRQDPGQGLRLIYYSQIVNDFQKGDIAEGYSVSREKKESFPLTVTSAQKNPTAFYLCASSNRGDTQYFGPGTRLTVL.